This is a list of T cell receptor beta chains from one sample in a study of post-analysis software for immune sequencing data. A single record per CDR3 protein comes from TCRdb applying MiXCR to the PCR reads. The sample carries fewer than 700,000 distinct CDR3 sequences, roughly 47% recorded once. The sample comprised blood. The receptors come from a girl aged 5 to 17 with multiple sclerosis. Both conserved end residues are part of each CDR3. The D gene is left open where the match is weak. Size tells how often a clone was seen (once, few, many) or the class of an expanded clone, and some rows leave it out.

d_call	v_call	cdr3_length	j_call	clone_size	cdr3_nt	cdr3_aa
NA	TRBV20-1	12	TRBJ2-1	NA	TGCAGTGCTAGAGATGACCGGTCCGAGCAGTTCTTC	CSARDDRSEQFF
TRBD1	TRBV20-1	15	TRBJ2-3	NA	TGCAGTGCTAGTAACGGACAGGACATCACAGATACGCAGTATTTT	CSASNGQDITDTQYF
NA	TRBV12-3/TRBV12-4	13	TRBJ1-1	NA	TGTGCCAGCAGGGTTGATCGTAGCACTGAAGCTTTCTTT	CASRVDRSTEAFF
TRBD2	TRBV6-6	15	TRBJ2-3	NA	TGTGCCAGCAACAACGGGGGGGCGAGCACAGATACGCAGTATTTT	CASNNGGASTDTQYF
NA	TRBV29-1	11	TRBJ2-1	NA	TGCAGCGTTGGGGGCACGGATGAGCAGTTCTTC	CSVGGTDEQFF
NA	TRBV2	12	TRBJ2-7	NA	TGTGCCAGCACGGAGGGGCCCCACGAGCAGTACTTC	CASTEGPHEQYF
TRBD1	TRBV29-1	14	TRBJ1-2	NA	TGCAGCGTTGAACGGGACAGTGGCTGGGGGGGCTACACCTTC	CSVERDSGWGGYTF
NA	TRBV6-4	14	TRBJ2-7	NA	TGTGCCAGCCAGAGGGGTGGGACTCACTACGAGCAGTACTTC	CASQRGGTHYEQYF
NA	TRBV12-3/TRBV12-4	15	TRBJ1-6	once	TGTGCCAGCAGTTTAGTCCTGAACACCGACCGCACCCTCCACTTT	CASSLVLNTDRTLHF
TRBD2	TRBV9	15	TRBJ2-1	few	TGTGCCAGCAGCGTTAGCGGGAACTCCTACAATGAGCAGTTCTTC	CASSVSGNSYNEQFF
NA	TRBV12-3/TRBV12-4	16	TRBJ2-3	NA	TGTGCCAGCAGGCATCCGGGTGGGGATAGCACAGATACGCAGTATTTT	CASRHPGGDSTDTQYF
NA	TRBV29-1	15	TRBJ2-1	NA	TGCAGCGTTGAATTGTGGGAGGCACCCTACAATGAGCAGTTCTTC	CSVELWEAPYNEQFF
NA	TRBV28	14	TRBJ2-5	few	TGTGCCAGCAGTCGTTCGGACAGACAAGAGACCCAGTACTTC	CASSRSDRQETQYF
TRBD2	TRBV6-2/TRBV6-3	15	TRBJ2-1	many	TGTGCCAGCAGCCCGGGACTAGCGGGAGACAATGAGCAGTTCTTC	CASSPGLAGDNEQFF
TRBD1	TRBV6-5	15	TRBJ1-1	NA	TGTGCCAGCAGTTACTCGAGGGGACAGGGCACTGAAGCTTTCTTT	CASSYSRGQGTEAFF
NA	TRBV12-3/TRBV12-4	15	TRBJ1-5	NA	TGTGCCAGCAGTTCTGGGGGGTTTAGCAATCAGCCCCAGCATTTT	CASSSGGFSNQPQHF
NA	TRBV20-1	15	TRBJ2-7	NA	TGCAGTGCTAGATCCTTCGAGACTTACTCCTACGAGCAGTACTTC	CSARSFETYSYEQYF
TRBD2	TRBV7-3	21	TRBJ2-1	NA	TGTGCCAGCAGCTTAGACCCAACGCCGTCTAGCGGGGGGGGTTTTTACAATGAGCAGTTCTTC	CASSLDPTPSSGGGFYNEQFF
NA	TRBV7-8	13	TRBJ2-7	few	TGTGCCAGCAGCTCCACCCTGGGCTACGAGCAGTACTTC	CASSSTLGYEQYF
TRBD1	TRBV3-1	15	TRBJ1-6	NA	TGTGCCAGCAGCCAGACAGGGGTGGGTAATTCACCCCTCCACTTT	CASSQTGVGNSPLHF
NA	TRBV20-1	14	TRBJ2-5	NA	TGCAGTGCTAGACGAGACAACGGGAACCAGCCCCAGTACTTC	CSARRDNGNQPQYF
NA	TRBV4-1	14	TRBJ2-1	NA	TGCGCCAGCAGCCTCCCCGGGAAGGGCGATGAGCAGTTCTTC	CASSLPGKGDEQFF
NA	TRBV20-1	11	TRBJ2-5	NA	TGCAGTGCTAGATTCGAGGTGACCCAGTACTTC	CSARFEVTQYF
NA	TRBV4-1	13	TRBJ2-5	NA	TGCGCCAGCAGCCAAGATAATCGGGAGACCCAGTACTTC	CASSQDNRETQYF
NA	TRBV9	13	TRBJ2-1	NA	TGTGCCAGCAGCGACCTTGGAGACGGTGAGCAGTTCTTC	CASSDLGDGEQFF
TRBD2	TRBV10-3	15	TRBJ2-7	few	TGTGCCATCAGTGGGACTAGCGGGGGAGACTACGAGCAGTACTTC	CAISGTSGGDYEQYF
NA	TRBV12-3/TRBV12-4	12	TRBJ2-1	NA	TGTGCCAGCAGTCTCGCCCGTTTTTCCAGGTTCTTC	CASSLARFSRFF